A single sample is the source of the 13 T cell receptor beta chains below, sequenced in a study of blood T cells in healthy people across ages. Sample-barcoded 5' priming and a J-beta primer mix drove a second PCR of about 6 to 12 cycles. One entry per CDR3 protein results from TCRdb running MiXCR on the 5' RACE reads. The table shows over 600,000 distinct CDR3 sequences, with roughly 50% occurring only once. The material sequenced was blood. These receptors all come from a middle-aged man in good health.

CDR3 in amino acids: CSARAPGTSGRLNYEQYF. For the CDR3, the DNA is TGCAGTGCTAGAGCGCCCGGGACTAGCGGGAGGTTGAATTACGAGCAGTACTTC. The chain couples TRBV20-1 to TRBJ2-7; 15 nucleotides agree with TRBD2. The CDR3 contains 18 residues. Germline loops: CDR1 DFQATT, CDR2 SNEGSKA (reference sequence). The V gene end was trimmed by 1 base and the J gene end by 4 bases; junction bases not matched to a gene: 11.

This clonotype came up many times. V gene TRBV11-2 combines with J gene TRBJ2-7, with 7 nucleotides matching TRBD1. The J segment lost 3 bases and the V segment lost 6 bases, leaving 5 bases of the junction unmatched. This CDR3 is built from 13 residues. Germline CDR1 SGHAT, CDR2 FQNNGV. CDR3 sequence (DNA): TGTGCCAGCAGACGCGGACAGGACTACGAGCAGTACTTC. Translating it yields CASRRGQDYEQYF. Combining the CDR3 with reference TRBV11-2 and TRBJ2-7 gives the whole variable domain EAGVAQSPRYKIIEKRQSVAFWCNPISGHATLYWYQQILGQGPKLLIQFQNNGVVDDSQLPKDRFSAERLKGVDSTLKIQPAKLEDSAVYLCASRRGQDYEQYFGPGTRLTVT.

This clonotype was seen only a few times. The chain is built from TRBV21-1 and TRBJ2-3; the D call TRBD2 from the table was never checked on the DNA. TRBV21-1 is classified as a pseudogene. This CDR3 spans 17 amino acids. CDR3 DNA sequence: TGTGCCAGCAGCAAAGGAGGTGTGAAGCGGGGTAAAGATACGCAGTATTTT. Protein: CASSKGGVKRGKDTQYF.

Comments on this clonotype: The germline gene is not matched at one end of the junction; a read error may be the cause. The chain couples TRBV20-1 to TRBJ2-3; D remains unclear. Germline V gives CDR1 DFQATT, CDR2 SNEGSKA (reference sequence). The CDR3 length is 15 residues. The CDR3 sequence: CGAGEKRSNTDTQYF. The CDR3 DNA reads as TGCGGTGCCGGAGAAAAACGATCCAACACAGATACGCAGTATTTT.

The chain uses TRBV20-1 and TRBJ2-5; no definite D call. This CDR3 is built from 14 residues. V was shortened by 2 bases and J by 11 bases, with 21 bases between the two germline ends. Per the germline V gene, CDR1 is DFQATT and CDR2 is SNEGSKA (reference sequence). CDR3 region: CSARTFGTIEEQYF. In nucleotides, the CDR3 is TGCAGTGCTAGAACCTTTGGTACCATAGAAGAGCAGTACTTC.

The chain recombines TRBV7-2 with TRBJ2-3; D gene uncertain. This CDR3 is built from 16 residues. Trimming took 6 bases from V and 5 from J, leaving 21 bases between them. The germline V gene has CDR1 SGHTA and CDR2 FQGNSA. DNA for the CDR3: TGTGCCAGCAGTCCATATATCAGACCCCTTGGAGATACGCAGTATTTT. It specifies CASSPYIRPLGDTQYF.

This chain joins TRBV20-1 and TRBJ1-4; weak D call: TRBD1 (6 bases). Germline assignment: CDR1 DFQATT and CDR2 SNEGSKA (reference sequence). The CDR3 sequence is 16 residues long. V was clipped by 0 bases and J by 6 bases, with 17 bases between them. The CDR3 nucleotides are TGCAGTGCTAGAGAAATCAGAGCGGAGGGGGATGAAAAACTGTTTTTT. Protein sequence: CSAREIRAEGDEKLFF.

The gene calls are TRBV29-1 and TRBJ1-5; no definite D call. This CDR3 comprises 14 residues. In germline, CDR1 is SQVTM, CDR2 ANQGSEA. Trimming took off 4 bases at V and 0 bases at J, with 10 bases between the two ends. The CDR3 DNA follows: TGCAGCGTTGGGTCTGGAAATAGCAATCAGCCCCAGCATTTT. Protein: CSVGSGNSNQPQHF.

There are many counts of this clonotype. This rearrangement joins TRBV5-6 to TRBJ2-5; 9 bases match TRBD1. V dropped 5 bases and J dropped 2; count of bases not matched to a gene: 4. CDR1 is SGHDT, CDR2 YYEEEE, per germline. There are 14 residues in the CDR3. CDR3 residues: CASSRTGAQETQYF. The CDR3 region has the DNA TGTGCCAGCAGTCGGACAGGGGCGCAAGAGACCCAGTACTTC.

The V and J genes are TRBV7-9 and TRBJ2-2, with 7 positions matching TRBD1. The CDR3 runs to 16 residues. V shed 4 bases, J shed 2 bases, and the junction held 7 bases outside the gene matches. The germline CDR1 and CDR2 sequences are SEHNR and FQNEAQ (reference sequence). CDR3 loop: CASSSGTAFNTGELFF. The CDR3 region has the DNA TGTGCCAGCAGCTCCGGGACAGCCTTTAACACCGGGGAGCTGTTTTTT.

This clonotype was seen just once. The chain links TRBV7-6 to TRBJ2-1; 7 bases match TRBD2. This CDR3 spans 17 amino acids. The germline CDR1 and CDR2 sequences are SGHVS and FNYEAQ. Losses at the gene ends were 5 bases for V and 9 bases for J; bases not matched to a gene: 19. The CDR3 nucleotides read TGTGCCAGCAGCCCTGGTACGGGGGGTCCCCAAATGGGTGAGCAGTTCTTC. Protein sequence: CASSPGTGGPQMGEQFF.

The chain couples TRBV20-1 to TRBJ2-5; 10 bases agree with TRBD1. With the DNA end fitting TRBJ2-7 better, the J assignment may be wrong. The CDR3 totals 13 residues. Germline V CDR1 and CDR2: DFQATT, SNEGSKA (reference sequence). The CDR3 DNA follows: TGCAGTGCCGCAGACAGGGGGCGTCACGAGCAGTACTTC. Residues: CSAADRGRHEQYF.

The chain recombines TRBV14 with TRBJ2-7; TRBD1 matches 9 bases. The J call may be mistaken, given a closer DNA end match to TRBJ2-5. This CDR3 has 15 residues. Per the germline V gene, CDR1 is SGHDN and CDR2 is FVKESK. In DNA form, the CDR3 reads TGTGCCAGCAGCCAAGACAGGACAGGGGTAGAGACCCAGTACTTC. This encodes CASSQDRTGVETQYF.